This T cell receptor (beta chain) was captured by sequencing in a study of shared clonotypes between healthy human individuals (dated by TCRdb to 2019 to 2021). For the wider study: The cohort included a few men and two women between 18 and 49 years of age. Each donor's leukapheresis produced roughly between roughly 0.9 and 9 billion PBMCs. For each donor, CD4 naive and CD4 memory were each run on three plates, CD8 naive on two plates, and CD8 memory on one plate. To estimate repertoire size and how much clonotypes are shared between individuals, the study performed deep sequencing of blood TCR repertoires from a few healthy adults. To increase sequencing depth and limit assay-specific biases, TCR repertoire library preparation and sequencing were carried out by different laboratories using diverse techniques. The paper's findings and limits, for the study overall: Sampling was limited to blood, and TCR repertoires in tissue likely differ from TCR repertoires in blood. Because the study included a small number of donors, the genetic and exposure-history diversity represented was limited. Higher generation probabilities were observed for clonotypes shared by all four sorted-subset donors than for non-shared clonotypes. Rarefaction of sorted-subset datasets indicated incomplete sequencing despite the large sequencing depth. Naive subsets generally had larger estimated clonotype richness than memory subsets did. Pairwise subsampling indicated that sequencing depth was expected to affect the degree of clonotype sharing among donors. When a few donors were compared, the shared fraction of clonotypes was around 5% for naive CD4, around 4% for naive CD8, 2% to 2.5% for memory CD4, and approximately 0.4% for memory CD8.

Measured from the cysteine to the phenylalanine, the CDR3 is 13 residues long. CDR3 DNA is the only sequence kept; it has 39 bases, read in frame from the first base. Trimming at the junction amounts to 1 base on V and 9 bases on J, and the germline ends lie 7 bases apart. CDR1 and CDR2 are read off the germline V gene as SGHAT and FQNNGV. Using the deep immunoSEQ assay, multiplex PCR amplified TCR CDR3 regions from genomic DNA. Genomic DNA extracted from each cell subset was distributed evenly over all wells of several immunoSEQ 96-well plates, and each plate served as one replicate. For sorted subsets, each replicate PCR was loaded with 200 to 250 ng genomic DNA, equivalent to 32,000 or so T cell genomes. The purified libraries were quantified using a Qubit 3.0 fluorometer, sized with a Bioanalyzer 2100, and then quantified again using the KAPA Library Quantification kit. Every immunoSEQ 96-well plate was sequenced on a dedicated single-read 150-cycle Illumina NextSeq 550 flow cell. From the authors' description of their analysis: Because the immunoSEQ output included only junctional sequences and no quality scores, the filtering could not be the same as the filtering used for full-length reads. To assign V/J genes and CDR3, sequences were annotated using PyIR, a Python wrapper for IgBLAST v1.9, with IMGT germline references. Reads with weak V/J assignments (E-value above 1e-6), missing CDR3, stop codons, out-of-frame junctions, or ambiguous translated residues were removed. V3J clonotypes were defined as sequences sharing an identical inferred V gene, J gene, and CDR3 amino acid sequence. The percentage overlap between two repertoires was calculated by dividing the number of shared unique clonotypes by the size of the smaller repertoire. RTK rarefaction, the Chao1 estimator, and Recon v2.1 estimates of unobserved clonotypes were used to assess repertoire richness. For all TCRbeta clonotypes obtained by the gDNA method from several donors, generation probabilities were computed with OLGA. TCRdb provides this immuneACCESS table in a form limited to in-frame rearrangements. Some clones are lacking; in checked studies, under half of them reflect an unresolved V gene, and why the rest are absent is not known. V and J calls and clone size are those listed in that table; D and trimming were worked out from the DNA. In this sample the table shows roughly 2.5 million clones, approximately 92% of which occur a single time. About 0.13% of the sample belongs to the ten largest clones.

This clone was detected only once. Its antigen remains undetermined. Per-base quality was not reported, and no clone a single base away is much larger than it. Donors were healthy HIV-negative adults with no recently reported acute infections or vaccinations. All donors were Caucasian adults living in Nashville, Tennessee, USA. CD4+ T cells were enriched through magnetic negative selection, after which naive cells were positively selected on CD45RA and the remaining negative fraction served as the memory subset. Blood was collected by leukapheresis, and PBMCs were isolated by Ficoll-Histopaque density gradient centrifugation and then cryopreserved in liquid nitrogen vapor phase. Purity and quantity of every magnetically sorted T cell population were checked by analytical flow cytometry. Each sorted fraction had its genomic DNA isolated and then quantified by UV absorbance on a Nanodrop 2000c.

Input material: naive CD4+ T cells sorted from blood. In the paper's terms, the cell subset or site label means: CD45RA+ positively selected. The rearrangement combines TRBV11-2 with TRBJ1-6, with the D gene uncertain. The TCR sequence derives from a man aged 18 to 29 in good health. The DNA sequence is as follows: TGTGCCAGCAGCTTAGTACGCCCTTCACCCCTCCACTTT. This yields the protein CASSLVRPSPLHF.